A single sample gave rise to the 5 T cell receptor beta chains below, sequenced in a study of early T cells in non-severe SARS-CoV-2 infection. TCRdb analysed the 5' RACE reads with MiXCR anew, one entry per CDR3 protein. The sample gives tens of thousands of distinct CDR3 sequences, about an eighth of which show up once; about 5.8% is in the top ten. This sample comprised whole blood, obtained at baseline. The receptors stem from an adult who was a healthcare worker with PCR-confirmed SARS-CoV-2 infection or an uninfected control (not recorded which).

The chain recombines TRBV21-1 with TRBJ2-7; TRBD1, the D gene given by the table, was not confirmed from the DNA. TRBV21-1 counts as a pseudogene. The CDR3 length is 12 residues. CDR3 DNA sequence: TGTGCCATCACACAGGGCCCCTACGAGCAGTACTTC. Encoded protein: CAITQGPYEQYF.

This chain connects TRBV19 to TRBJ2-3, with no clear D. The CDR3 contains 15 residues. Germline loops: CDR1 LNHDA, CDR2 SQIVND (reference sequence). The V end was cut by 5 bases, the J end by 0 bases, with 12 bases between. The chain's CDR3 is CASSWRGPSTDTQYF. DNA of the CDR3: TGTGCCAGTAGTTGGCGTGGACCTAGCACAGATACGCAGTATTTT. Based on the CDR3 plus reference TRBV19 and TRBJ2-3, the full variable domain is DGGITQSPKYLFRKEGQNVTLSCEQNLNHDAMYWYRQDPGQGLRLIYYSQIVNDFQKGDIAEGYSVSREKKESFPLTVTSAQKNPTAFYLCASSWRGPSTDTQYFGPGTRLTVL.

The chain couples TRBV25-1 to TRBJ2-5; either TRBD1 or TRBD2 may supply D (5 bases each). Germline V CDR1 and CDR2: MGHDK, SYGVNS. V was shortened by 3 bases and J by 4 bases, with 15 bases between the two germline ends. The CDR3 spans 15 residues. This chain's CDR3 is CASSEYPGPGETQYF. The CDR3 nucleotides are TGTGCCAGCAGTGAGTACCCGGGACCAGGAGAGACCCAGTACTTC.

This clonotype was seen only a few times. The V call is TRBV29-1, the J call TRBJ2-7, with D perhaps matching TRBD1 or TRBD2 (5 bases each). The length of the CDR3 is 13 residues. From germline, CDR1 is SQVTM and CDR2 ANQGSEA. V was cut by 4 bases and J by 3 bases, with 13 bases left in between. CDR3 DNA sequence: TGCAGCGTTGCCTGGGGGTTTAACTACGAGCAGTACTTC. Protein product: CSVAWGFNYEQYF.

This clonotype was observed many times. The CDR3 sequence: CASSLEREADTQYF. In DNA form, the CDR3 reads TGTGCCAGCAGCTTGGAGCGGGAAGCCGATACGCAGTATTTT. The chain carries TRBV5-4 and TRBJ2-3; 7 bases match TRBD2. This CDR3 contains 14 residues. Trimming at V came to 0 bases and at J to 6 bases, leaving 4 bases not matched to a gene. Germline assignment: CDR1 SGHNT and CDR2 YYREEE (reference sequence).